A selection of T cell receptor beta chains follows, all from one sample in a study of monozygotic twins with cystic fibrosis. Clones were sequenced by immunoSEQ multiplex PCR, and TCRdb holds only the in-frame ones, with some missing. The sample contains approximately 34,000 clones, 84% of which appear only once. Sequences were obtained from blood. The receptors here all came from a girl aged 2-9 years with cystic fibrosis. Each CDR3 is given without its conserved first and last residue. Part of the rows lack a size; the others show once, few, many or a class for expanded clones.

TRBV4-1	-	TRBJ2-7	ASSQEPSGDSYEQY
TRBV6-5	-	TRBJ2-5	ASSRWVVGTQY
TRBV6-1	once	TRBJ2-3	ASSREY
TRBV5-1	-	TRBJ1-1	ASSLPLGQPNTEAF
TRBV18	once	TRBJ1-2	ASSPSGTGGSGYT
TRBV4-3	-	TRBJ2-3	ASSQRTSTDTQY
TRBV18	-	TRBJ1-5	ASSLGQGVGQPQH
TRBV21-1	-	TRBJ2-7	ASSKGHYEQY
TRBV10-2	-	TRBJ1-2	ASSELIQGGGYGYT
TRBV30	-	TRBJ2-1	AWGRFTVEQF
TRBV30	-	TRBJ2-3	AWSPTDWGTQY
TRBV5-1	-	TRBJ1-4	ASSLGGTGYEKLF
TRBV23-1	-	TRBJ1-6	ASSQVNRQSSYNSPLH
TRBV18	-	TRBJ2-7	ASSSTTGKISYEQY
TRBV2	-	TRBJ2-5	ASSYTRGGLGTQY
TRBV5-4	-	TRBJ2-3	ASRAGLDPTDTQY
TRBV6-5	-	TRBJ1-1	ASSYIGGYTEAF
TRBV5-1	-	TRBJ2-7	ASSSSGTGPYEQY
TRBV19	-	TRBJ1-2	ASSMLLGAGYGYT
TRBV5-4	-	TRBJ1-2	ASSGAKGALRVGYGYT
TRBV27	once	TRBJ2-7	ASSLFRDSYEQY
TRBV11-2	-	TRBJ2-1	ASSSDGHRLYNEQF
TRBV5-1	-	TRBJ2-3	ASSSLPPTDTQY
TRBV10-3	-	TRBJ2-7	AIRNTSYEQY
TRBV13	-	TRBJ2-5	ASSSQSTGAQETQY
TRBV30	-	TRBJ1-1	AWSVSRNTEAF
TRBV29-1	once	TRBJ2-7	SVISLNPSYEQY
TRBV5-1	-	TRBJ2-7	ASSSHGTGPYEQY
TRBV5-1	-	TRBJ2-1	ASSWGTGTHEQF
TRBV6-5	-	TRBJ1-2	ASSYLGDNYGYT
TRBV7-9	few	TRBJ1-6	ASSLALDSNSPLH
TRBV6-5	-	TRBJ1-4	ASRTGGTNEKLF
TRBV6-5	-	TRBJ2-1	ASSFRGEQF